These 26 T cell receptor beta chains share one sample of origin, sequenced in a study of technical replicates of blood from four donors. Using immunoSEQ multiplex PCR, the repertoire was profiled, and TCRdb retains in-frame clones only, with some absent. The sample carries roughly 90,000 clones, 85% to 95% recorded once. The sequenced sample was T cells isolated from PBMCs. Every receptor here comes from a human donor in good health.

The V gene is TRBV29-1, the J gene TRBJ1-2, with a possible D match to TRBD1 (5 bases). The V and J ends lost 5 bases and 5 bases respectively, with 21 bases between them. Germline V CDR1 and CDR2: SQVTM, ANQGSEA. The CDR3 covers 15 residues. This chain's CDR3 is CSVSDGGVKGYGYTF. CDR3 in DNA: TGCAGCGTTTCAGACGGGGGAGTTAAGGGGTATGGCTACACCTTC.

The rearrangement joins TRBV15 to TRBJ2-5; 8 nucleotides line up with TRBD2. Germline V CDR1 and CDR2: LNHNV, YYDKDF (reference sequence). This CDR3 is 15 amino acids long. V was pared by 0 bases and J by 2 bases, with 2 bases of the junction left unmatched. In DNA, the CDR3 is TGTGCCACCAGCAGAGACCCTAGCGGGCAAGAGACCCAGTACTTC. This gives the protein CATSRDPSGQETQYF. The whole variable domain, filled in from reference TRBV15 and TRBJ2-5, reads DAMVIQNPRYQVTQFGKPVTLSCSQTLNHNVMYWYQQKSSQAPKLLFHYYDKDFNNEADTPDNFQSRRPNTSFCFLDIRSPGLGDTAMYLCATSRDPSGQETQYFGPGTRLLVL.

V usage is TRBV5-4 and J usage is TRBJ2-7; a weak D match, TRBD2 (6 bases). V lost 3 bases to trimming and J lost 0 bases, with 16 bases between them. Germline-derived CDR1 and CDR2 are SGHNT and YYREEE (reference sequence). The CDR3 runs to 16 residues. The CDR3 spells CASSSPGLRSSYEQYF. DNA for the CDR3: TGTGCCAGCAGCTCCCCGGGACTGCGAAGCTCCTACGAGCAGTACTTC.

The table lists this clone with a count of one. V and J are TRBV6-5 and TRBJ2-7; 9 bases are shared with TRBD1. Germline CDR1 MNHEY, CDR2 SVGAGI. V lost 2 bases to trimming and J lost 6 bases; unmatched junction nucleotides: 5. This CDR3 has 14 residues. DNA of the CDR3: TGTGCCAGCAGTTACGGGACAGGGCAATCCGAGCAGTACTTC. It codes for CASSYGTGQSEQYF.

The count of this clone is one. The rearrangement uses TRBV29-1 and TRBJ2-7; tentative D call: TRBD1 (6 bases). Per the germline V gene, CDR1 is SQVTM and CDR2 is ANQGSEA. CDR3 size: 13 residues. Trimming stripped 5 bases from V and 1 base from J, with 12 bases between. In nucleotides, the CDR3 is TGCAGCGTTAAGGGGACACTTTCCTACGAGCAGTACTTC. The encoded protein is CSVKGTLSYEQYF.

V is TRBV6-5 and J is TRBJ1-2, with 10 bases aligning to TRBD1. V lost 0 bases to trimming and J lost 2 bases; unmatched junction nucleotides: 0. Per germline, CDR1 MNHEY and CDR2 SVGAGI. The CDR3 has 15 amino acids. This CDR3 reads CASSYSGQGNYGYTF. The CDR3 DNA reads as TGTGCCAGCAGTTACTCGGGACAGGGGAACTATGGCTACACCTTC.

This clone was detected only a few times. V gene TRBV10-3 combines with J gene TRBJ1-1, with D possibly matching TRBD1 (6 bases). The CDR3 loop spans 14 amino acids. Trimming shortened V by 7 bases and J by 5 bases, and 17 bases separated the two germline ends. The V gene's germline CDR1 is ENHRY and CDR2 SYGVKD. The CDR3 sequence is CAIKLTLTGTEAFF. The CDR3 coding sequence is TGTGCCATCAAATTGACTCTAACAGGGACTGAAGCTTTCTTT.

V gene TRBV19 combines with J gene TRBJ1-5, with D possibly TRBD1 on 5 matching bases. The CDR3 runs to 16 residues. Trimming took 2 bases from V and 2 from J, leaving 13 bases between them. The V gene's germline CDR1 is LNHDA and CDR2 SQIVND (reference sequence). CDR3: CASSILRDSGNQPQHF. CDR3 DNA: TGTGCCAGTAGTATACTCAGGGATTCCGGCAATCAGCCCCAGCATTTT. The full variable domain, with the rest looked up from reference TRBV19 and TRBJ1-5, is DGGITQSPKYLFRKEGQNVTLSCEQNLNHDAMYWYRQDPGQGLRLIYYSQIVNDFQKGDIAEGYSVSREKKESFPLTVTSAQKNPTAFYLCASSILRDSGNQPQHFGDGTRLSIL.

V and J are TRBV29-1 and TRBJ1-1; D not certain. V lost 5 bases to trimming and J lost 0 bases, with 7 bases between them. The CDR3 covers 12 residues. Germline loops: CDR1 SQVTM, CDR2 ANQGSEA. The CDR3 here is CSVSDMNTEAFF. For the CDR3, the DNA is TGCAGCGTTTCCGACATGAACACTGAAGCTTTCTTT.

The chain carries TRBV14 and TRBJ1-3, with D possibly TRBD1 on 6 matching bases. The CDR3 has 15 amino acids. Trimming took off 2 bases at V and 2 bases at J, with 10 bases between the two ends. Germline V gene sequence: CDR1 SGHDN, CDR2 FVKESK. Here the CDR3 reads CASSQFSGAGNTIYF. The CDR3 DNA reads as TGTGCCAGCAGCCAATTTTCAGGGGCTGGAAACACCATATATTTT.

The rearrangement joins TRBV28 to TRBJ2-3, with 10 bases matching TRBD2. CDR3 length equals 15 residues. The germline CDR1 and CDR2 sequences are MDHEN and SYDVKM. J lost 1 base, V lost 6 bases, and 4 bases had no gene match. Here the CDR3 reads CASSRGTSGTDTQYF. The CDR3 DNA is TGTGCCAGCAGCCGCGGGACTAGCGGCACAGATACGCAGTATTTT.

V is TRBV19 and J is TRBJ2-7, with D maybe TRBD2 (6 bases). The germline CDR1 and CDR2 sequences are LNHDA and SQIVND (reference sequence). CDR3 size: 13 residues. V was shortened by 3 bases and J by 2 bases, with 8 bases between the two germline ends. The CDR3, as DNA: TGTGCCAGTAGTATTACGGGGGCCTACGAGCAGTACTTC. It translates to CASSITGAYEQYF.

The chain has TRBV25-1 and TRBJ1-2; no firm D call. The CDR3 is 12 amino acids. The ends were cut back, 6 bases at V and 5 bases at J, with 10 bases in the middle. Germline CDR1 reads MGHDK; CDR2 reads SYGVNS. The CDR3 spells CASSVGEYGYTF. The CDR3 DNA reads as TGTGCCAGCAGCGTCGGGGAGTATGGCTACACCTTC.

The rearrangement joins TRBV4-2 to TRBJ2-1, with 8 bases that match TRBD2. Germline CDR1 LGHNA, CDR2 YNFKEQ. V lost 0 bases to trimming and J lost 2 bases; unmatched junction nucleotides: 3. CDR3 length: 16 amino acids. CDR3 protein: CASSQDRAGAYNEQFF. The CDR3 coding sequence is TGTGCCAGCAGCCAAGATCGAGCGGGGGCCTACAATGAGCAGTTCTTC.

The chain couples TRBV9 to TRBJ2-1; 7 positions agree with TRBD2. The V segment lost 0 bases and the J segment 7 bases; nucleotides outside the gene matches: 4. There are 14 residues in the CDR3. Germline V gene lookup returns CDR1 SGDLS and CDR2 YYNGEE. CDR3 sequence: CASSVGGSRNEQFF. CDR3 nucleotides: TGTGCCAGCAGCGTAGGCGGGAGTAGGAATGAGCAGTTCTTC.

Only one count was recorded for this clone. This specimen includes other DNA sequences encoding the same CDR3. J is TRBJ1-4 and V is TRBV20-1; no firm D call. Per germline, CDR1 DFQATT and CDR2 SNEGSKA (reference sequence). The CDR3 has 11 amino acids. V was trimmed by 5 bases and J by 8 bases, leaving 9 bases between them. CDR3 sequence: CSAARGEKLFF. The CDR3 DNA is TGCAGTGCTGCCCGAGGAGAAAAACTGTTTTTT.

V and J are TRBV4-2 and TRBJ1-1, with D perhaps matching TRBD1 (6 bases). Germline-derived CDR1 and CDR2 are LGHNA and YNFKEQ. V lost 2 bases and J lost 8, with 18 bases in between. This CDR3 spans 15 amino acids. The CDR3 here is CASSQPPGQRPEAFF. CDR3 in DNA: TGTGCCAGCAGCCAACCTCCTGGACAGCGACCCGAAGCTTTCTTT.

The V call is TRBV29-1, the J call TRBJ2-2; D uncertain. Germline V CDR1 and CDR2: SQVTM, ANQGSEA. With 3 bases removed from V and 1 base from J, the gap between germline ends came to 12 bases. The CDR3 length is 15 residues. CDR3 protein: CSVEFQELNTGELFF. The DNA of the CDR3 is TGCAGCGTTGAGTTCCAGGAACTGAACACCGGGGAGCTGTTTTTT.

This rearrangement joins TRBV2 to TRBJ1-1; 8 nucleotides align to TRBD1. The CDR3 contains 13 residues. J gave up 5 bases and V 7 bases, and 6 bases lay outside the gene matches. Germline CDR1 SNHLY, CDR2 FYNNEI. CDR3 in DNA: TGTGCCAGCAATGGAGACAGGGGTACTGAAGCTTTCTTT. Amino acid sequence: CASNGDRGTEAFF. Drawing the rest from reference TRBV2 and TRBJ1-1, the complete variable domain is EPEVTQTPSHQVTQMGQEVILRCVPISNHLYFYWYRQILGQKVEFLVSFYNNEISEKSEIFDDQFSVERPDGSNFTLKIRSTKLEDSAMYFCASNGDRGTEAFFGQGTRLTVV.

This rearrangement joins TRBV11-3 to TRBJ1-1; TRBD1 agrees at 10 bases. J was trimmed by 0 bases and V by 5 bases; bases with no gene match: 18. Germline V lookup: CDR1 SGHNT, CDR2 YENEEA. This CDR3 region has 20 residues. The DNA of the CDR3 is TGTGCCAGCAGCCCCGGACAGGGGGATCTTGCGGCCGGATTGAACACTGAAGCTTTCTTT. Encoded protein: CASSPGQGDLAAGLNTEAFF.

For the CDR3, the DNA is TGTGCCAGCAGCGAGACAGCGACTAACTATGGCTACACCTTC. It specifies CASSETATNYGYTF. The chain combines TRBV9 with TRBJ1-2, with D tentatively TRBD1 (5 bases). Germline V CDR1 and CDR2: SGDLS, YYNGEE. This CDR3 has 14 amino acids. Trimming stripped 3 bases from V and 0 bases from J, with 9 bases between.

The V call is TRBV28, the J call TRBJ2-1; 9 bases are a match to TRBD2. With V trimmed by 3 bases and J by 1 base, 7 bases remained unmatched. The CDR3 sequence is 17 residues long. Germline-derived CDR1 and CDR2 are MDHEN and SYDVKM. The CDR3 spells CASSLFASGKSYNEQFF. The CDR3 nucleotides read TGTGCCAGCAGTTTGTTTGCTAGCGGGAAGTCCTACAATGAGCAGTTCTTC.

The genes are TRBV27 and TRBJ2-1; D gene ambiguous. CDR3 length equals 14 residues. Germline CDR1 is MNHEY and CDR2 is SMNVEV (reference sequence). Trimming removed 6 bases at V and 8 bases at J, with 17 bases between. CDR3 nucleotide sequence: TGTGCCAGCAGCCAAGGTGAGGAGTCTGATGAGCAGTTCTTC. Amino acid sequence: CASSQGEESDEQFF.

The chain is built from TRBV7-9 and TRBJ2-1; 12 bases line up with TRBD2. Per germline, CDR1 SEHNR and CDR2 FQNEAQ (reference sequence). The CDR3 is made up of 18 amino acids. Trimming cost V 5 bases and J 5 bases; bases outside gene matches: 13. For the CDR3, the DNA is TGTGCCAGCAGCAGCCGACTAGCGGGAGACGATCGAAACAATGAGCAGTTCTTC. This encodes CASSSRLAGDDRNNEQFF.

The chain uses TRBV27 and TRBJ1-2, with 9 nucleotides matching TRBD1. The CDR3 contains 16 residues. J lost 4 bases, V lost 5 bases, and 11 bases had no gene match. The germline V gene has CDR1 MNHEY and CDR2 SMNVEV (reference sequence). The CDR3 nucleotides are TGTGCCAGCAGTCCTGGAGAGGGACAGGGACCCTATGGCTACACCTTC. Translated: CASSPGEGQGPYGYTF.

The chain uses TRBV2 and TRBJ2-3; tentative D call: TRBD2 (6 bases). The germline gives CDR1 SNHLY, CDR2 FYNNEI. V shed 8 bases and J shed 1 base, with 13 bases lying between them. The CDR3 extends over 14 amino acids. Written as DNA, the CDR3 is TGTGCCAGCGGGCGGGGAGTGGGCACAGATACGCAGTATTTT. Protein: CASGRGVGTDTQYF.